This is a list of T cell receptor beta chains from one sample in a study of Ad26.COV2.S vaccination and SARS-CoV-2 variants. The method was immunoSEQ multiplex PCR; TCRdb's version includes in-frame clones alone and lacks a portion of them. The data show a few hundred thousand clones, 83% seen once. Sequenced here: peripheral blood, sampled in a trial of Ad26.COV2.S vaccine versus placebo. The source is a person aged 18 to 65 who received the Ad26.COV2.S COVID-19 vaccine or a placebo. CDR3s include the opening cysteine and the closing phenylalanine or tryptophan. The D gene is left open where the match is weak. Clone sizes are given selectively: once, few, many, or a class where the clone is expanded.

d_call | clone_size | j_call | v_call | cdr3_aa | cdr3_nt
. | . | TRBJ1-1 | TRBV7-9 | CASSLIRSNTEAFF | TGTGCCAGCAGCTTAATACGATCGAACACTGAAGCTTTCTTT
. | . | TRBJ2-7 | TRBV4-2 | CASSQEEGGQGEQYF | TGTGCCAGCAGCCAAGAGGAGGGGGGCCAGGGCGAGCAGTACTTC
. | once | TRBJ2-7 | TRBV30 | CAWGRDSSYEQYF | TGTGCCTGGGGGCGAGACAGCTCCTACGAGCAGTACTTC
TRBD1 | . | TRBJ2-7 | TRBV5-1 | CASSLGQGVYEQYF | TGCGCCAGCAGCTTAGGACAGGGGGTTTACGAGCAGTACTTC
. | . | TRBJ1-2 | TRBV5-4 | CASSLARGRAYGYTF | TGTGCCAGCAGCTTGGCCAGAGGACGGGCCTATGGCTACACCTTC
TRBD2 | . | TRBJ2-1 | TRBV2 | CASRGLAGGYEQFF | TGTGCCAGCAGGGGACTAGCGGGGGGATATGAGCAGTTCTTC
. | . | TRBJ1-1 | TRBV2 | CASSEAQGAFF | TGTGCCAGCAGTGAAGCGCAGGGAGCTTTCTTT
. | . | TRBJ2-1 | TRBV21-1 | CASSSLPGQGGSLDYNEQFF | TGTGCCAGCAGCTCCCTCCCGGGACAGGGGGGTTCACTGGACTACAATGAGCAGTTCTTC
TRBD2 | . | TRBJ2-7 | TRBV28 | CASSFGGGESYEQYF | TGTGCCAGCAGTTTCGGCGGGGGGGAGTCTTACGAGCAGTACTTC
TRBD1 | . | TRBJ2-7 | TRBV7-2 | CASSLSRRQGSYEQYF | TGTGCCAGCAGCTTATCAAGAAGACAGGGGTCCTACGAGCAGTACTTC
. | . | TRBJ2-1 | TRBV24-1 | CATSDLHGGLNEQFF | TGTGCCACCAGTGATTTGCATGGGGGTTTGAATGAGCAGTTCTTC
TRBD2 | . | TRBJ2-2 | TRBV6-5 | CASTALGGRVGELFF | TGTGCCAGCACTGCCCTGGGCGGGAGGGTGGGGGAGCTGTTTTTT